This T cell receptor (beta chain) derives from a study of CD4 T cells in relation to SARS-CoV-2 and coronaviruses (dated by TCRdb to the early 2020s). At the level of the whole study: Across all 12 patients in the full convalescent cohort, ages ranged from about 21 to 80 years, with a median of 38. HLA restriction was mapped for shared crossreactive spike epitopes using patient-derived lymphoblastoid cell lines. Memory CD4+ T cell crossreactivity between SARS-CoV-2 and common cold coronavirus spike proteins was assessed at the TCR clonotype level in the study. The approximately 12 convalescent patients included 8 males and 4 females; two subjects were Hispanic. A different, Illumina-based TCR-beta assay was used to sequence expansion assays from other donors in the study. The Adaptive Biotechnologies TCR-sequencing kit was used for samples from a few pre-COVID donors and for the naive versus memory experiments, whereas the other data were Illumina-based.

A word on this clone: It has no known antigen specificity. Base qualities are not at hand, and no much larger clone is one base apart.

Naive and memory CD4+ T cells were separated from cryopreserved PBMCs by CD4 enrichment followed by EasySep naive CD4+ T cell enrichment. Ficoll-Paque PLUS gradient centrifugation was used to isolate PBMCs from leukapheresis product or whole blood. PBMCs were either cryopreserved at -140°C or used fresh in the expansion assay. The QIAamp Micro DNA Kit was used to extract genomic DNA from the CD4+ T cells. From cysteine to phenylalanine, the CDR3 is 18 amino acids long. The sequence is cut down to CDR3 DNA, 54 bases in frame from base 1. From V the trimming removes 3 bases and from J it removes 4 bases, while the gene matches leave 10 bases of the junction unaccounted for. CDR1 and CDR2 were assigned from the germline V gene as MDHEN and SYDVKM. Deep-resolution immunoSEQ TCR-beta sequencing was performed on DNA from uncultured naive and memory CD4+ T cells. The original pipeline was this. During preprocessing, nonproductive sequences were removed, along with CDR3s that did not begin with C, did not end with F or W, or were shorter than 7 amino acids. Cultured and uncultured naive and memory CD4+ repertoires were searched for previously identified spike- and CEF-reactive CDR3s. CDR3 homology was quantified as pairwise Levenshtein distance, calculated with the stringdist R package after three terminal residues were trimmed from each end. As stored in TCRdb, this immuneACCESS dataset retains in-frame rearrangements with V and J assigned. A fraction of the clones does not appear; measured against another copy, unresolved V genes explain less than half of the discrepancy, and the remainder lacks a known reason. V and J calls and clone size come straight from that table; D and trimming were deduced from the DNA. For this sample the table gives about 60,000 clones, of which 92% were detected only once. The ten largest clonotypes hold roughly 0.37% of the sample.

On the study overall, not on this receptor specifically: Compared with monoreactive clones, crossreactive clones had significantly weaker SARS-CoV-2-driven expansion, a result consistent with antigenic imprinting. Small numbers of patients and of tested TCRs were a limitation of the study. No donor contributed both pre-pandemic and post-infection samples, which limited tracing the source of pre-existing responses. Naive versus memory sequencing indicated the assay detects memory recall responses rather than primary responses primed during culture. In roughly 65% of donors, memory CD4+ clonotypes turned up that crossrecognized SARS-CoV-2 and at least one common cold coronavirus spike. Crossreactivity analysis centred on spike protein, so crossreactivity against other viral proteins was not assessed.

Here the chain combines TRBV28 and TRBJ2-2; 11 bases in the junction line up with TRBD1. Sequencing was carried out using naive CD4+ T cells from PBMCs. The sample's cell subset or site, from its label and the paper: naive CD4+ T cells isolated by negative enrichment. The clonotype was recovered from an adult with COVID-19. The DNA sequence follows: TGTGCCAGCAGTTTCACACCAGGACAGGGGGCGACCACCGGGGAGCTGTTTTTT. Its product reads: CASSFTPGQGATTGELFF.